This is a list of T cell receptor beta chains from one sample in a study of blood T cell repertoires in COVID-19. Measured with immunoSEQ multiplex PCR; TCRdb has only the in-frame clones, and not every one. The profile shows about 460,000 clones, around nine tenths of them singletons. Specimen: PBMCs or T cells enriched from blood (not recorded which). These receptors came from a woman between 55 and 75 years old who had recovered from COVID-19. Each CDR3 is given with its conserved first and last residue. The order of the fields is CDR3 length, V gene, CDR3 protein.

cdr3_length: 13; v_call: TRBV27; cdr3_aa: CASSLEQNNEQFF
cdr3_length: 18; v_call: TRBV18; cdr3_aa: CASSPRLPVGDLTDTQYF
cdr3_length: 14; v_call: TRBV27; cdr3_aa: CASSFGTVNSPLHF
cdr3_length: 15; v_call: TRBV5-1; cdr3_aa: CASSQLTGYNSPLHF
cdr3_length: 17; v_call: TRBV7-8; cdr3_aa: CASSLEVRAGAHNEQFF
cdr3_length: 13; v_call: TRBV18; cdr3_aa: CASSPREGTEAFF
cdr3_length: 12; v_call: TRBV7-9; cdr3_aa: CASSEVSSEQFF
cdr3_length: 14; v_call: TRBV6-5; cdr3_aa: CASRLQGPNTEAFF
cdr3_length: 17; v_call: TRBV3-1/TRBV3-2; cdr3_aa: CASSQGTGGAGDYGYTF
cdr3_length: 13; v_call: TRBV12-3/TRBV12-4; cdr3_aa: CASRSGQGTEAFF
cdr3_length: 13; v_call: TRBV6-5; cdr3_aa: CASSYRESETQYF
cdr3_length: 15; v_call: TRBV5-1; cdr3_aa: CASSVQAGEGETQYF
cdr3_length: 16; v_call: TRBV2; cdr3_aa: CASRLRGSVGNTEAFF
cdr3_length: 16; v_call: TRBV5-1; cdr3_aa: CASSLKGQPNTGELFF
cdr3_length: 14; v_call: TRBV27; cdr3_aa: CASSSPGLQEKLFF
cdr3_length: 14; v_call: TRBV19; cdr3_aa: CASRVGTDNSPLHF
cdr3_length: 15; v_call: TRBV2; cdr3_aa: CASSDLGQGAQPQHF
cdr3_length: 14; v_call: TRBV6-5; cdr3_aa: CASTPGGAKDTQYF
cdr3_length: 13; v_call: TRBV6-2/TRBV6-3; cdr3_aa: CASSYSPPGQQFF
cdr3_length: 14; v_call: TRBV30; cdr3_aa: CAWSAGVGAGELFF
cdr3_length: 14; v_call: TRBV5-1; cdr3_aa: CASSWVPGDSPLHF
cdr3_length: 18; v_call: TRBV7-9; cdr3_aa: CASSSSLNRGRVNTEAFF
cdr3_length: 16; v_call: TRBV4-1; cdr3_aa: CASNEVGQGANSPLHF
cdr3_length: 17; v_call: TRBV18; cdr3_aa: CASSPLEGQGTTGELFF
cdr3_length: 15; v_call: TRBV5-4; cdr3_aa: CASSTRVSGDTEAFF
cdr3_length: 16; v_call: TRBV5-1; cdr3_aa: CASSLVPGQLNSPLHF
cdr3_length: 13; v_call: TRBV5-8; cdr3_aa: CASSARYNEKLFF
cdr3_length: 13; v_call: TRBV27; cdr3_aa: CASSRTGNTEAFF
cdr3_length: 12; v_call: TRBV5-8; cdr3_aa: CASEGANEKLFF
cdr3_length: 18; v_call: TRBV5-1; cdr3_aa: CASTLYGGTVSSYNEQFF
cdr3_length: 13; v_call: TRBV24-1; cdr3_aa: CATSDTQVNEQFF
cdr3_length: 14; v_call: TRBV28; cdr3_aa: CASTPGHHIDEQYF
cdr3_length: 17; v_call: TRBV10-1; cdr3_aa: CASRTRVEAYSNQPQHF
cdr3_length: 14; v_call: TRBV10-2; cdr3_aa: CASNLRDIHQPQHF
cdr3_length: 14; v_call: TRBV25-1; cdr3_aa: CASMFSGGSYEQYF
cdr3_length: 16; v_call: TRBV7-8; cdr3_aa: CASSLEQGAFTDTQYF
cdr3_length: 14; v_call: TRBV30; cdr3_aa: CAWVDRGRTDTQYF
cdr3_length: 14; v_call: TRBV11-3; cdr3_aa: CASSLDGQNQPQHF
cdr3_length: 15; v_call: TRBV28; cdr3_aa: CASSTHRAGANVLTF